The T cell receptor (beta chain) under discussion was sequenced for a study of blood T cells in healthy people across ages. Whole-study results and caveats: Across the age range, TCR beta diversity per million T cells fell in a roughly linear way.

Using a J-beta primer mix together with a sample-barcoded 5' primer, a second PCR was run for roughly 7 to 11 cycles. One entry per CDR3 protein results from TCRdb running MiXCR on the 5' RACE reads. This sample yields approximately 1,700,000 distinct CDR3 sequences, of which 30% to 40% are seen a single time; 23% belongs to the top ten. There were at least 5 micrograms of total RNA extracted from every sample. The CDR3 consists of 15 residues. Germline V lookup: CDR1 SGHTA, CDR2 FQGTGA. V was trimmed by 0 bases and J by 8 bases, leaving 14 bases between them. Note on this clonotype: Its antigen is undetermined.

This chain links TRBV7-3 with TRBJ2-1, with a possible D match to TRBD2 (7 bases). This sequence was found in a human donor in good health. Sequencing was done on a sample of blood. The CDR3 region is CASSLTGGAWDEQFF. CDR3 nucleotide sequence: TGTGCCAGCAGCTTAACGGGGGGGGCTTGGGATGAGCAGTTCTTC.